These 25 T cell receptor beta chains were all obtained from the same sample, sequenced in a study of blood T cell repertoires in COVID-19. The repertoire was sequenced with immunoSEQ multiplex PCR; TCRdb's copy has only in-frame clones and lacks some. The data hold 100,000 to 120,000 clones, with 70% to 90% observed a single time. Sequencing used peripheral blood. The receptors here all came from a human donor in a cohort sampled during active COVID-19.

This clone has only one observation. The chain recombines TRBV28 with TRBJ2-1, with 12 bases identical to TRBD2. V lost 5 bases to trimming and J lost 10 bases; unmatched junction nucleotides: 9. Germline CDR1 is MDHEN and CDR2 is SYDVKM. This CDR3 region has 15 residues. The CDR3 bases are TGTGCCAGCAGTATCCCCCGGACTAGCGGGAAAGAGCAGTTCTTC. It translates to CASSIPRTSGKEQFF.

This chain uses TRBV29-1 with TRBJ1-1; 7 bases agree with TRBD1. The CDR3 consists of 12 residues. CDR1 and CDR2 (germline): SQVTM, ANQGSEA. V lost 5 bases to trimming and J lost 7 bases; unmatched junction nucleotides: 7. CDR3 region: CSVSGGTIEAFF. DNA for the CDR3: TGCAGCGTTTCAGGGGGGACGATTGAAGCTTTCTTT.

The chain has TRBV6-5 and TRBJ2-7; 9 bases are shared with TRBD2. This CDR3 region has 14 residues. Trimming cost V 0 bases and J 4 bases; bases outside gene matches: 1. Germline loops: CDR1 MNHEY, CDR2 SVGAGI. The CDR3 DNA follows: TGTGCCAGCAGTTACTCGAGCGGGGGGTACGAGCAGTACTTC. As protein: CASSYSSGGYEQYF.

CDR3 nucleotide sequence: TGTGCCAGTAGTATAGCTCCCGACACTAGAGAGACCCAGTACTTC. The encoded protein is CASSIAPDTRETQYF. The chain links TRBV19 to TRBJ2-5, with TRBD2 as a possible D gene (5 bases). V was shortened by 1 base and J by 4 bases, with 13 bases between the two germline ends. There are 15 residues in the CDR3. Germline V lookup: CDR1 LNHDA, CDR2 SQIVND (reference sequence). Full variable domain (remainder filled in from reference TRBV19 and TRBJ2-5): DGGITQSPKYLFRKEGQNVTLSCEQNLNHDAMYWYRQDPGQGLRLIYYSQIVNDFQKGDIAEGYSVSREKKESFPLTVTSAQKNPTAFYLCASSIAPDTRETQYFGPGTRLLVL.

V gene TRBV25-1 combines with J gene TRBJ2-5, with 9 bases matching TRBD1. The CDR3 consists of 12 residues. CDR1 and CDR2 (germline): MGHDK, SYGVNS. Trimming at V came to 8 bases and at J to 2 bases, leaving 0 bases not matched to a gene. In nucleotides, the CDR3 is TGTGCCAGCGGGACAGGGCAAGAGACCCAGTACTTC. Translating gives CASGTGQETQYF.

The CDR3 protein is CASSGDRGYEQYF. The CDR3 DNA sequence: TGTGCCAGCAGTGGGGACAGGGGCTACGAGCAGTACTTC. J is TRBJ2-7 and V is TRBV2, with TRBD1 matching 10 bases. Germline V lookup: CDR1 SNHLY, CDR2 FYNNEI. The CDR3 consists of 13 residues. After removal of 4 bases from V and 3 bases from J, the junction contained 0 bases not matched to a gene. The whole variable domain, remainder taken from reference TRBV2 and TRBJ2-7, is EPEVTQTPSHQVTQMGQEVILRCVPISNHLYFYWYRQILGQKVEFLVSFYNNEISEKSEIFDDQFSVERPDGSNFTLKIRSTKLEDSAMYFCASSGDRGYEQYFGPGTRLTVT.

The CDR3: CASSRNRDRGNQPQHF. Written as DNA, the CDR3 is TGTGCCAGCAGTAGAAACCGGGACAGGGGTAATCAGCCCCAGCATTTT. The J gene is TRBJ1-5, the V gene TRBV27, with 10 bases that match TRBD1. Losses at the gene ends were 5 bases for V and 4 bases for J; bases not matched to a gene: 8. Germline CDR1 reads MNHEY; CDR2 reads SMNVEV (reference sequence). The CDR3 covers 16 residues.

This clone was observed a single time. The rearrangement links TRBV28 to TRBJ2-1; 10 bases align to TRBD2. From germline, CDR1 is MDHEN and CDR2 SYDVKM. With 5 bases clipped from V and 0 bases from J, the junction kept 1 base outside the gene matches. The CDR3 is 15 residues long. The CDR3 is CASSPSGGSYNEQFF. For the CDR3, the DNA is TGTGCCAGCAGTCCTAGCGGGGGCTCCTACAATGAGCAGTTCTTC. Full variable domain (missing parts from reference TRBV28 and TRBJ2-1): DVKVTQSSRYLVKRTGEKVFLECVQDMDHENMFWYRQDPGLGLRLIYFSYDVKMKEKGDIPEGYSVSREKKERFSLILESASTNQTSMYLCASSPSGGSYNEQFFGPGTRLTVL.

V usage is TRBV7-3 and J usage is TRBJ2-1; 10 bases are shared with TRBD2. Germline V gene sequence: CDR1 SGHTA, CDR2 FQGTGA. The J segment lost 4 bases and the V segment lost 5 bases, leaving 5 bases of the junction unmatched. This CDR3 region has 15 residues. The CDR3 reads CASSVLAGAYNEQFF. The CDR3 DNA reads as TGTGCCAGCAGCGTTCTAGCGGGAGCGTACAATGAGCAGTTCTTC.

In this sample, this clone turned up a few times. The chain couples TRBV28 to TRBJ1-2; TRBD1 matches 8 bases. The V and J ends lost 5 bases and 4 bases, in that order; junction bases with no gene match: 9. The germline gives CDR1 MDHEN, CDR2 SYDVKM. CDR3 length: 15 amino acids. CDR3 bases: TGTGCCAGCAGTCTCTGGACAGGGAACACCTATGGCTACACCTTC. Its protein product is CASSLWTGNTYGYTF.

V gene TRBV5-5 combines with J gene TRBJ1-2; TRBD1 matches 7 bases. The CDR3 is 15 amino acids. V trimming: 4 bases; J trimming: 1 base; junction bases outside the gene matches: 7. CDR1 is SGHKS, CDR2 YYEKEE, per germline (reference sequence). This CDR3 is CASSPGQDFNYGYTF. The CDR3, as DNA: TGTGCCAGCAGCCCCGGACAGGATTTTAACTATGGCTACACCTTC.

This sequence joins TRBV19 and TRBJ1-1; 9 bases match TRBD1. CDR1 LNHDA and CDR2 SQIVND come from the germline V gene (reference sequence). The CDR3 spans 13 residues. The junction had 3 bases not matched to a gene; V was cut back by 4 bases and J by 6 bases. DNA for the CDR3: TGTGCCAGTAGTAGAAGGACAGGGGCTGAAGCTTTCTTT. Translated, it gives CASSRRTGAEAFF.

In its sample, this clone was seen a few times. This sequence joins TRBV5-1 and TRBJ1-1; unclear D gene. In germline, CDR1 is SGHRS, CDR2 YFSETQ. The ends were cut back, 0 bases at V and 4 bases at J, with 7 bases in the middle. The CDR3 consists of 13 residues. The CDR3 DNA reads TGCGCCAGCAGCTTGGGCCAGGTCACTGAAGCTTTCTTT. Translated: CASSLGQVTEAFF.

This rearrangement joins TRBV24-1 to TRBJ2-3, with 9 bases aligning to TRBD2. V was clipped by 4 bases and J by 0 bases; unmatched bases: 7. This CDR3 has 17 residues. Germline CDR1 and CDR2: KGHDR and SFDVKD. The CDR3 is CATSETLAGASTDTQYF. DNA of the CDR3: TGTGCCACCAGTGAAACACTAGCGGGCGCTAGCACAGATACGCAGTATTTT.

V and J are TRBV11-2 and TRBJ1-2; D possibly corresponds to TRBD1 (6 bases). The V gene's germline CDR1 is SGHAT and CDR2 FQNNGV. This CDR3 spans 18 amino acids. V lost 4 bases and J 2 bases, leaving 23 bases between the germline ends. CDR3 nucleotides: TGTGCCAGCAGCTCCCCCCGAGGGAGGGGGACGACCAACTATGGCTACACCTTC. Translating gives CASSSPRGRGTTNYGYTF.

The chain is built from TRBV30 and TRBJ1-1, with 7 bases identical to TRBD1. With V trimmed by 4 bases and J by 6 bases, 11 bases remained unmatched. Germline assignment: CDR1 GTSNPN and CDR2 SVGIG (reference sequence). This CDR3 is 14 amino acids long. DNA for the CDR3: TGTGCCTGGACTCCCCCGACAGGGCTCGCTGAAGCTTTCTTT. The encoded protein is CAWTPPTGLAEAFF.

CDR3 sequence reads: CASSHQQGNTEAFF. Here the CDR3 DNA reads TGTGCCAGCAGTCACCAACAGGGGAACACTGAAGCTTTCTTT. This chain links TRBV6-5 with TRBJ1-1; possibly TRBD1 for D (6 bases). V was clipped by 5 bases and J by 1 base, with 11 bases between them. Germline V lookup: CDR1 MNHEY, CDR2 SVGAGI. The CDR3 covers 14 residues.

The chain recombines TRBV5-4 with TRBJ1-1; TRBD1 aligns across 9 bases. The ends lost 4 bases at V and 1 base at J; junction bases unmatched: 5. This CDR3 contains 15 residues. Germline V gene sequence: CDR1 SGHNT, CDR2 YYREEE (reference sequence). CDR3 region: CASSQNRGRNTEAFF. The CDR3 region has the DNA TGTGCCAGCAGCCAGAACAGGGGGCGGAACACTGAAGCTTTCTTT.

The rearrangement joins TRBV6-2 or TRBV6-3 to TRBJ1-1; D remains ambiguous. CDR3 size: 16 residues. Germline CDR1 is MNHEY and CDR2 is SVGEGT. Trimming pared 6 bases from V and 5 bases from J, leaving 22 bases between. CDR3 nucleotide sequence: TGTGCCAGCAGCCCTCCCGGGGAGGGCGTAATTACTGAAGCTTTCTTT. It specifies CASSPPGEGVITEAFF.

V gene TRBV7-2 combines with J gene TRBJ2-1; 8 nucleotides agree with TRBD1. From germline, CDR1 is SGHTA and CDR2 FQGNSA. The CDR3 has 15 residues. The ends lost 6 bases at V and 8 bases at J; junction bases unmatched: 12. The CDR3 sequence is CASRPRGRAFDEQFF. The CDR3 bases are TGTGCCAGCAGGCCCAGGGGGCGAGCTTTTGATGAGCAGTTCTTC.

This chain uses TRBV5-1 with TRBJ2-3; 12 nucleotides line up with TRBD2. V was clipped by 0 bases and J by 6 bases; unmatched bases: 14. The germline CDR1 and CDR2 sequences are SGHRS and YFSETQ. This CDR3 is 19 amino acids long. CDR3 protein: CASSLATIRLAGDGDTQYF. The CDR3 nucleotides are TGCGCCAGCAGCTTGGCAACCATTCGACTAGCGGGAGATGGGGATACGCAGTATTTT.

The rearrangement links TRBV27 to TRBJ1-6, with 7 bases lining up with TRBD1. The trim removed 5 bases at V and 6 bases at J, leaving 10 bases unmatched. CDR1 is MNHEY and CDR2 is SMNVEV in the germline V gene (reference sequence). The CDR3 contains 16 residues. CDR3 region: CASSPQPGTVNSPLHF. CDR3 nucleotides: TGTGCCAGCAGTCCCCAACCCGGGACAGTTAATTCACCCCTCCACTTT.

V and J are TRBV5-1 and TRBJ1-1; D may be TRBD1 (6 bases). CDR1 is SGHRS and CDR2 is YFSETQ in the germline V gene. The CDR3 consists of 14 residues. V dropped 0 bases and J dropped 4 bases, with 10 bases sitting between them. The CDR3, as DNA: TGCGCCAGCAGCTTGGCCGTCAGGGGCACTGAAGCTTTCTTT. Translation: CASSLAVRGTEAFF.

CDR3 coding DNA: TGTGCCAGCAGCCAACAGGGGCGGAACACTGAAGCTTTCTTT. It translates to CASSQQGRNTEAFF. This chain uses TRBV7-9 with TRBJ1-1; TRBD1 matches at 7 bases. The CDR3 has 14 residues. Trimming at V came to 5 bases and at J to 1 base, leaving 4 bases not matched to a gene. The germline V gene has CDR1 SEHNR and CDR2 FQNEAQ (reference sequence).

This clone was found once. V and J are TRBV13 and TRBJ2-5, with 7 bases identical to TRBD2. CDR1 and CDR2 from the germline V gene are PRHDT and FYEKMQ (reference sequence). This CDR3 is built from 14 residues. V dropped 1 base and J dropped 5; count of bases not matched to a gene: 4. The CDR3 sequence: CASSLAGGGETQYF. The CDR3 DNA is TGTGCCAGCAGCTTAGCGGGAGGTGGGGAGACCCAGTACTTC.